This T cell receptor (beta chain) was captured in a study of blood T cell repertoires in COVID-19. Turning to the study itself: COVID-19 samples collected from the United States, Italy and Spain covered acute and convalescent phases. PBMCs, B-cell-depleted T cells, or T cells provided the cDNA or gDNA that made up the material.

The protocol was immunoSEQ multiplex PCR, while the TCRdb copy is restricted to in-frame clones and leaves out a portion. This sample has 68,000 or so clones, with roughly 80% found just once. The specimen sequenced was peripheral blood. This TCR was recovered from a human donor in a cohort sampled during active COVID-19.

CDR3 nucleotide sequence: TGTGCCAGCAGCTTCCGGGAGCCCCACGAGCAGTACTTC. Encoded protein: CASSFREPHEQYF. V usage is TRBV7-2 and J usage is TRBJ2-7; TRBD2 is a possible D gene (6 bases). The germline V and J ends were trimmed by 3 bases and 5 bases, with 11 bases remaining between them. CDR1 SGHTA and CDR2 FQGNSA come from the germline V gene. The CDR3 is made up of 13 amino acids.